This T cell receptor (beta chain) was identified in a study of CD8 T cells in ankylosing spondylitis. In its sample, this clonotype was seen a few times. Its cognate antigen is unknown. Germline CDR1 and CDR2: MDHEN and SYDVKM. Trimming shortened V by 2 bases and J by 10 bases, and 12 bases separated the two germline ends. The CDR3 totals 14 residues. TCRdb re-analysed the 5' RACE reads in MiXCR, keeping a single row per CDR3 protein. The table has approximately 35,000 distinct CDR3 sequences, 14% seen once; the top ten hold 36%. Broader study findings: Earlier reports found some motif variants in synovial fluid and blood in reactive arthritis. Disease-linked clones reportedly showed significant enrichment in matched ankylosing spondylitis synovial fluid. What seemed typical of ankylosing spondylitis blood was a TCR beta motif built from several highly homologous variants.

Sequencing was done on a sample of blood. The chain carries TRBV28 and TRBJ1-6; possibly TRBD1 for D (5 bases). The clonotype was recovered from a male donor with ankylosing spondylitis or in good health (not recorded which). The CDR3 sequence: CASSLGRVGSPLHF. The CDR3, as DNA: TGTGCCAGCAGTTTAGGCAGGGTGGGATCACCCCTCCACTTT.